One and the same sample provided the 4 T cell receptor beta chains below, sequenced in a study of Graves' ophthalmopathy and Graves' hyperthyroidism. Amplified TCR beta CDR3 regions were obtained using RNA transcripts as template. RT-PCR with HTBI primers came first, then second-round multiplex PCR. TCRdb passed the multiplex PCR reads through MiXCR, listing each CDR3 protein once. In the table there are 500,000 to 800,000 distinct CDR3 sequences, 35% to 50% of which are singletons. What was sequenced was peripheral blood. These receptors were collected from an adult man with Graves' ophthalmopathy.

The V gene is TRBV7-9, the J gene TRBJ2-2; TRBD2 matches 10 bases. The CDR3 loop spans 17 amino acids. Unmatched junction bases numbered 10, after V lost 5 bases and J lost 4 bases. Germline V gene data show CDR1 as SEHNR and CDR2 as FQNEAQ (reference sequence). CDR3 DNA: TGTGCCAGCAGCCCGCCCGGGACTAGCGTTAGCACCGGGGAGCTGTTTTTT. It yields the protein CASSPPGTSVSTGELFF.

This clonotype was seen just once. The gene calls are TRBV29-1 and TRBJ1-1; D is possibly TRBD1 (5 bases). The CDR3 length is 12 residues. CDR1 is SQVTM and CDR2 is ANQGSEA in the germline V gene. V was shortened by 8 bases and J by 7 bases, with 17 bases between the two germline ends. CDR3 sequence: CSIQAGRYEAFF. DNA of the CDR3: TGCAGCATACAGGCAGGGAGATATGAAGCTTTCTTT.

The genes are TRBV19 and TRBJ1-5; D possibly corresponds to TRBD1 (6 bases). This CDR3 is 16 amino acids long. The germline gives CDR1 LNHDA, CDR2 SQIVND (reference sequence). Trimming left V 7 bases short and J 1 base short, with 17 bases between. CDR3 DNA: TGTGCCAGTACCCTCGGAAGGGGGGGAAGCAATCAGCCCCAGCATTTT. It specifies CASTLGRGGSNQPQHF.

Of note for this clonotype: As the CDR3 is not closed by the conserved phenylalanine or tryptophan, this likely results from a read error. The chain employs TRBV7-8 and TRBJ2-7, with 10 bases identical to TRBD1. V gave up 5 bases and J gave up 9 bases; unmatched junction bases: 7. CDR3 length equals 13 residues. The V gene's germline CDR1 is SGHVS and CDR2 FQNEAQ. CDR3 coding DNA: TGTGCCAGCAGCACCCATCGGACAGGGGGGCAGTACCTC. It is translated as CASSTHRTGGQYL.